These 4 T cell receptor beta chains originate from one sample sequenced in a study of blood T cell repertoires in COVID-19 (TCRdb year 2020). The receptor library was made with the immunoSEQ multiplex PCR assay. In TCRdb, the immuneACCESS table is reduced to in-frame sequences with V and J assigned. These tables do not hold every clone; where another copy was compared, an unresolved V gene accounts for under half, and the others remain unexplained. In this sample the table shows about 64,000 clones, 86% of which occur a single time. The ten largest clones take up 3.2% of the sample. Sequenced sample: peripheral blood. These receptors originate from a middle-aged man with active COVID-19.

This sequence joins TRBV5-1 and TRBJ2-1, with D tentatively TRBD2 (7 bases). This CDR3 is built from 14 residues. V lost 3 bases to trimming and J lost 6 bases, with 13 bases between them. Germline-derived CDR1 and CDR2 are SGHRS and YFSETQ. The CDR3 DNA follows: TGCGCCAGCAGCTCAGGACTAGGGGGCAATGAGCAGTTCTTC. This sequence encodes CASSSGLGGNEQFF.

This clone was recorded a few times. The gene calls are TRBV6-5 and TRBJ2-7, with 8 bases aligning to TRBD1. The CDR3 covers 13 residues. The V gene's germline CDR1 is MNHEY and CDR2 SVGAGI. Germline trimming cut 7 bases from V and 2 bases from J; bases unmatched to any gene: 4. The CDR3, as DNA: TGTGCCAGCACAGGACAGGGCCCCTACGAGCAGTACTTC. Its translation: CASTGQGPYEQYF.

The chain recombines TRBV18 with TRBJ2-6, with a possible D match to TRBD1 (6 bases). The CDR3 has 20 residues. Germline CDR1 KGHSH, CDR2 LQKENI. V lost 1 base to trimming and J lost 3 bases, with 22 bases between them. CDR3 region: CASSPQQTGGGFFGANVLTF. DNA of the CDR3: TGTGCCAGCTCACCACAACAGACAGGAGGCGGATTCTTTGGGGCCAACGTCCTGACTTTC.

This chain joins TRBV18 and TRBJ2-3; TRBD2 might be the D (7 bases). The CDR3 sequence is 15 residues long. With 6 bases removed from V and 1 base from J, the gap between germline ends came to 14 bases. Looked up from germline, CDR1 is KGHSH and CDR2 is LQKENI. DNA of the CDR3: TGTGCCAGCTCGCTAGGGGGGGCTCGCACAGATACGCAGTATTTT. This translates into CASSLGGARTDTQYF.